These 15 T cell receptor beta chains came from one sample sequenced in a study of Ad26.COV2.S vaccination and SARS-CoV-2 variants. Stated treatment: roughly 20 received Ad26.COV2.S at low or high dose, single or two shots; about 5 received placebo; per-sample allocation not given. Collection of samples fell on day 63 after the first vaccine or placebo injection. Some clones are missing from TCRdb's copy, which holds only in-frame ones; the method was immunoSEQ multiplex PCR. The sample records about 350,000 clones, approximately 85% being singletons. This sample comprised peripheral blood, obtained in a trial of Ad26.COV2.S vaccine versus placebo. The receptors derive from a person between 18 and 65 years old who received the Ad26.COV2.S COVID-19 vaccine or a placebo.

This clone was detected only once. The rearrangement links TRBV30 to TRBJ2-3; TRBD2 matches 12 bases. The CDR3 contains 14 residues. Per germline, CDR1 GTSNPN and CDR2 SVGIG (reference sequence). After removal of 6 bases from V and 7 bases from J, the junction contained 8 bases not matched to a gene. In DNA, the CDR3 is TGTGCCTGTCGACTAGCGGGAGTGACAAATACGCAGTATTTT. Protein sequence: CACRLAGVTNTQYF.

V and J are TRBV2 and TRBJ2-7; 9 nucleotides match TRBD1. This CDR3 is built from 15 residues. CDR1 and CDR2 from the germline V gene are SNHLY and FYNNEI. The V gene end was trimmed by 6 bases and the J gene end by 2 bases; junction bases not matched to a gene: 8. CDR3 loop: CASSGGQGGAYEQYF. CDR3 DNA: TGTGCCAGCAGCGGGGGACAGGGAGGGGCCTACGAGCAGTACTTC.

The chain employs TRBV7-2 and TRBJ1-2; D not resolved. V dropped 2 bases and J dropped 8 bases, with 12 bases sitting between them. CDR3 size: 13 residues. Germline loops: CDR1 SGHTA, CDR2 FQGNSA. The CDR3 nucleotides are TGTGCCAGCAGCTTACGACATAATTCGGGCTACACCTTC. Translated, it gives CASSLRHNSGYTF.

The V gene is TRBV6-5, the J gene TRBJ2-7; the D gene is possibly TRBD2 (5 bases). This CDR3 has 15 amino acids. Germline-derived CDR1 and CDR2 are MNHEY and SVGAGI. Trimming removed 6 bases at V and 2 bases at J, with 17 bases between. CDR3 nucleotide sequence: TGTGCCAGCAGCTCGCACATCGGAGGAGCCTACGAGCAGTACTTC. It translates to CASSSHIGGAYEQYF.

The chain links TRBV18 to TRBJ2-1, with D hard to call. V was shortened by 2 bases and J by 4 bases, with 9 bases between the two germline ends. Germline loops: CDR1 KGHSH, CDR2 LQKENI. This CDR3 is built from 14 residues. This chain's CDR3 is CASSPIEEYNEQFF. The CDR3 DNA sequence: TGTGCCAGCTCACCAATAGAAGAGTACAATGAGCAGTTCTTC.

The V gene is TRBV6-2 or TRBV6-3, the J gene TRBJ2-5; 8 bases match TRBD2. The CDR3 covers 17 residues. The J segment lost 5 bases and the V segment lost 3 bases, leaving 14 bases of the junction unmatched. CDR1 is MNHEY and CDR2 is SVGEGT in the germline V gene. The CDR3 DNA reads TGTGCCAGCAGTTATTACCGAGCGGGGGCGTGGGGGGAGACCCAGTACTTC. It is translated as CASSYYRAGAWGETQYF.

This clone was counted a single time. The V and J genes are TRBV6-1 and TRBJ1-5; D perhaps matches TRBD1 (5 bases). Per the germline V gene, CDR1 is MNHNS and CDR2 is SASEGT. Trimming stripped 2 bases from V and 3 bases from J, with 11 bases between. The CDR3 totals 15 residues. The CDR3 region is CASSEFMGVNQPQHF. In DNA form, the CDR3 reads TGTGCCAGCAGTGAATTTATGGGGGTCAATCAGCCCCAGCATTTT.

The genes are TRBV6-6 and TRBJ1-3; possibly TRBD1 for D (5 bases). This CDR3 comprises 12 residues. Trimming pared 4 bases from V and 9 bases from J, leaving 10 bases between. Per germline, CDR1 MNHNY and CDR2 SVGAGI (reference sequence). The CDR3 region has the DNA TGTGCCAGCAGTTTCCTCCAGGGCACCATATATTTT. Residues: CASSFLQGTIYF.

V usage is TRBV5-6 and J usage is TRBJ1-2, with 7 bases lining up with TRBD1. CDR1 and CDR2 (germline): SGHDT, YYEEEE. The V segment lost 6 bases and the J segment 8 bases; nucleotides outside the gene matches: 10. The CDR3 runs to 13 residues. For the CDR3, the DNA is TGTGCCAGCACCCCGGGACAGAGAAGGGGCTACACCTTC. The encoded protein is CASTPGQRRGYTF. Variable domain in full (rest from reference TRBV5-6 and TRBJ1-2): DAGVTQSPTHLIKTRGQQVTLRCSPKSGHDTVSWYQQALGQGPQFIFQYYEEEERQRGNFPDRFSGHQFPNYSSELNVNALLLGDSALYLCASTPGQRRGYTFGSGTRLTVV.

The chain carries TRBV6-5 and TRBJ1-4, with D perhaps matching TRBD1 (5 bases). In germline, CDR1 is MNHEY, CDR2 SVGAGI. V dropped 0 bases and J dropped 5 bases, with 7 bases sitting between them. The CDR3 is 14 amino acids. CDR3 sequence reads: CASSYSRGNEKLFF. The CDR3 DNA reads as TGTGCCAGCAGTTACTCTCGGGGGAATGAAAAACTGTTTTTT.

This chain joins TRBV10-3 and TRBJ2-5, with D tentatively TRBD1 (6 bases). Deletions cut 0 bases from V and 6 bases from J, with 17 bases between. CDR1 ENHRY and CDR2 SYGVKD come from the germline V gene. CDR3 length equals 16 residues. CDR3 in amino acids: CAISESLARGLQTQYF. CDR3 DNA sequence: TGTGCCATCAGTGAGTCACTTGCCAGGGGATTACAGACCCAGTACTTC.

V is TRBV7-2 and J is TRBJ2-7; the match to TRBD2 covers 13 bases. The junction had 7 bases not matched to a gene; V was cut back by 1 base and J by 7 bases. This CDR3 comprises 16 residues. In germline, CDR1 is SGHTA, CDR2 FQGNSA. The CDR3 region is CASSLVPGLAGYEQYF. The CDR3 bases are TGTGCCAGCAGCTTAGTTCCGGGACTAGCGGGGTATGAGCAGTACTTC.

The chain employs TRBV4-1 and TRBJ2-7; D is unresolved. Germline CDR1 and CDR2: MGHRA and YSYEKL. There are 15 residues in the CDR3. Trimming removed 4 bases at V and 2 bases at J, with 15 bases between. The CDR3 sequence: CASSRLVYAPYEQYF. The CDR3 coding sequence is TGCGCCAGCAGCCGTCTCGTATATGCCCCCTACGAGCAGTACTTC.

Here the CDR3 reads CASSQAGTGVYNEQFF. The DNA for the CDR3 is TGCGCCAGCAGCCAAGCCGGGACAGGGGTCTACAATGAGCAGTTCTTC. The chain couples TRBV4-3 to TRBJ2-1; 10 bases line up with TRBD1. Per the germline V gene, CDR1 is LGHNA and CDR2 is YSLEER. There are 16 residues in the CDR3. V shed 1 base and J 3 bases; nucleotides not matched to a gene: 3.

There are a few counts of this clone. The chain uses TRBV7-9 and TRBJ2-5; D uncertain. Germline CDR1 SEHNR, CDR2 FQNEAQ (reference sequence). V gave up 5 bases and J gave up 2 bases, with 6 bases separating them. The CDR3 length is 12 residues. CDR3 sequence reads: CASSRFQETQYF. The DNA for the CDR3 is TGTGCCAGCAGCCGGTTTCAAGAGACCCAGTACTTC.